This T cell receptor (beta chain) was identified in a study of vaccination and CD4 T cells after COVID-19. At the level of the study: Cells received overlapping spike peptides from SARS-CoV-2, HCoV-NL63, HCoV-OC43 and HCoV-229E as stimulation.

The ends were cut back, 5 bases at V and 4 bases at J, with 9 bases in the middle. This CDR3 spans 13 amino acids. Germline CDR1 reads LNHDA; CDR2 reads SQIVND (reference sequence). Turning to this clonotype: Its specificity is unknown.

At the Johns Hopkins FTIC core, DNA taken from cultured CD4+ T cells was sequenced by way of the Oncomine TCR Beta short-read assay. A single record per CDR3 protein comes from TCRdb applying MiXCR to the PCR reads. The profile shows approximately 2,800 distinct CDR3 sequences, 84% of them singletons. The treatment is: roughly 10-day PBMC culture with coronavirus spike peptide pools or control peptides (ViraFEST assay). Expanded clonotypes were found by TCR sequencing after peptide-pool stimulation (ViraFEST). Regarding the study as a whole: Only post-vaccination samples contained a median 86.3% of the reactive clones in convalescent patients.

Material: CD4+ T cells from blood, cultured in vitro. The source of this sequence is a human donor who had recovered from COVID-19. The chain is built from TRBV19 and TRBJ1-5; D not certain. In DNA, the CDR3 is TGTGCCAGTAGTTCGGGGATTAATCAGCCCCAGCATTTT. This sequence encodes CASSSGINQPQHF.